This T cell receptor (beta chain) came from a study of T cell repertoires in cytomegalovirus infection (dated by TCRdb to about 2019). With regard to the full study: The HLA type of each donor mattered for the analysis, because public TCR beta signatures pointed to carriage of CMV infection along with the matching HLA type. The full study reports these points: In the ex vivo response, HLA-C-restricted CMV-specific TCR beta clonotypes were dominant, and in two of eight donors the single most frequent clonotype came from this HLA-C-restricted group. Carriers of CMV infection plus the relevant HLA type were discriminated by the cumulative frequency of public TCR beta family members in the study cohort and in an independent roughly 370-donor cohort.

This clonotype was seen more than once but under ten times. Its antigen is currently not known. No clone much larger than this one lies a single base away; base qualities are absent. The CDR3 sequence holds 15 residues, the cysteine and phenylalanine included. The DNA shown is the 45-base CDR3, in frame from base 1. The germline V gene gives CDR1 as MGHRA and CDR2 as YSYEKL. V is shortened by 0 bases, J by 3 bases, and the region joining them spans 11 bases. The sequencer listed for this sample is Illumina HiSeq 1500. The public reads were quality trimmed at Q25 with fastp and then assembled into clones with MiXCR by TCRdb, keeping productive beta chains. A single entry per CDR3 protein holds the most common genes and DNA from its merged rows. Present in this sample are hundreds of thousands of distinct CDR3 sequences, around 18% of which were seen just once. The top ten hold less than 9.5% of the sample.

Source material: PBMCs. Rearrangement joined TRBV4-1 to TRBJ2-5, with the D call perhaps TRBD1 or TRBD2, each one matching 5 bases. This TCR was sampled from a human donor in good health (CMV status not recorded). Some clones in this sample may be carry-over from other donors' samples. CDR3 reads: CASSQEYRGEETQYF. In nucleotides, the sequence is TGCGCCAGCAGCCAAGAATATAGAGGGGAAGAGACCCAGTACTTC.